This T cell receptor (beta chain) originates from a study of blood T cell repertoires in COVID-19. Turning to the study itself: Samples came from the United States, Italy and Spain, spanning acute and convalescent COVID-19.

Membership in each cohort depended on participant-reported clinical history. Resolution of symptoms, clearance, or two negative PCRs was present in recovered Cohort 3 donors. In the original processing: Reference gene primer amplification in the assay estimated nucleated cell counts. Measured with immunoSEQ multiplex PCR; TCRdb has only the in-frame clones, and not every one. V and J calls and clone size are given by that table; D and trimming were obtained from the DNA. The table records 320,000 or so clones, approximately 88% of them present only once. The ends lost 6 bases at V and 7 bases at J; junction bases unmatched: 9. CDR3 length equals 13 residues. Germline assignment: CDR1 SGHKS and CDR2 YYEKEE (reference sequence).

The source of this sequence is a man in his thirties or forties who had recovered from COVID-19. The V gene is TRBV5-5, the J gene TRBJ2-7; 8 positions agree with TRBD2. Source material: PBMCs or T cells enriched from blood (not recorded which). CDR3 amino acids: CASILRGGGEQYF. CDR3 DNA: TGTGCCAGCATACTACGGGGGGGCGGAGAGCAGTACTTC.